The next 8 T cell receptor beta chains were all read from a single sample in a study of human T cells and chemical hapten exposure. TCRdb reanalysed the RACE reads using MiXCR and keeps one entry per CDR3 protein. Among about 54,000 distinct CDR3 sequences, 8.5% to 10% were seen once, and the ten largest hold about 1.8%. Stated time point: patch test 2, 6 weeks after DPC sensitization. Documented treatment: therapeutic diphenylcyclopropenone sensitization with weekly scalp DPC. This sample comprised whole blood, obtained in connection with sensitization to the hapten diphenylcyclopropenone (DPC). These receptors all stem from a woman aged 45-65 years with alopecia areata. Some clones in this sample may be carry-over from other donors' samples.

This clonotype showed up just a few times. The chain carries TRBV5-1 and TRBJ2-1, with D unresolved. The CDR3 consists of 12 residues. Germline V lookup: CDR1 SGHRS, CDR2 YFSETQ. Between the trimmed V and J ends, which lost 1 base and 9 bases, there was a span of 8 bases. This CDR3 reads CASSLLAVEQFF. The CDR3 nucleotides are TGCGCCAGCAGCTTGTTAGCTGTTGAGCAGTTCTTC. Using reference TRBV5-1 and TRBJ2-1 for the parts outside the CDR3, the full variable domain is KAGVTQTPRYLIKTRGQQVTLSCSPISGHRSVSWYQQTPGQGLQFLFEYFSETQRNKGNFPGRFSGRQFSNSRSEMNVSTLELGDSALYLCASSLLAVEQFFGPGTRLTVL.

The DNA for the CDR3 is TGTGCCAGCGGACAGGGGAACACCGGGGAGCTGTTTTTT. This translates into CASGQGNTGELFF. The chain is built from TRBV6-2 or TRBV6-3 and TRBJ2-2; 8 nucleotides match TRBD1. Unmatched junction bases numbered 0, after V lost 8 bases and J lost 1 base. The germline CDR1 and CDR2 sequences are MNHEY and SVGEGT. The CDR3 extends over 13 amino acids.

This clonotype was recorded many times. The CDR3 region is CASSHPAGATNSPLHF. The CDR3 DNA reads as TGTGCCAGCAGCCATCCCGCGGGGGCTACAAATTCACCCCTCCACTTT. This sequence joins TRBV3-1 and TRBJ1-6; the D gene is possibly TRBD1 (6 bases). The V end lost 3 bases, the J end lost 7 bases, and 16 bases lay between the germline ends. This CDR3 is built from 16 residues. Germline CDR1 and CDR2: LGHDT and YNNKEL (reference sequence).

There are a few counts of this clonotype. The V call is TRBV28, the J call TRBJ2-3; D may be TRBD2 (6 bases). Per germline, CDR1 MDHEN and CDR2 SYDVKM. The CDR3 covers 16 residues. V was clipped by 6 bases and J by 3 bases, with 19 bases between them. CDR3 protein: CASRVGGAGTTDTQYF. CDR3 DNA sequence: TGTGCCAGCAGGGTCGGGGGTGCAGGTACAACAGATACGCAGTATTTT. Based on the CDR3 plus reference TRBV28 and TRBJ2-3, the full variable domain is DVKVTQSSRYLVKRTGEKVFLECVQDMDHENMFWYRQDPGLGLRLIYFSYDVKMKEKGDIPEGYSVSREKKERFSLILESASTNQTSMYLCASRVGGAGTTDTQYFGPGTRLTVL.

This clonotype was found a few times. The rearrangement uses TRBV5-6 and TRBJ2-3, with D perhaps being TRBD1 or TRBD2 (6 bases each). The germline V and J ends were trimmed by 3 bases and 0 bases, with 14 bases remaining between them. The CDR3 is made up of 16 amino acids. Germline V gives CDR1 SGHDT, CDR2 YYEEEE. This CDR3 is CASSWGRGTSTDTQYF. The CDR3 bases are TGTGCCAGCAGCTGGGGGCGGGGAACCAGCACAGATACGCAGTATTTT.

Only one count was recorded for this clonotype. V is TRBV6-5 and J is TRBJ2-4; D gene ambiguous. Germline values: CDR1 MNHEY, CDR2 SVGAGI. This CDR3 has 15 amino acids. The V gene lost 6 bases and the J gene lost 0 bases, with 12 bases spanning the gap. The chain's CDR3 is CASRPDTVAKNIQYF. In DNA form, the CDR3 reads TGTGCCAGCAGACCCGACACCGTAGCCAAAAACATTCAGTACTTC.

The V and J genes are TRBV7-9 and TRBJ1-1, with D possibly being TRBD1 (5 bases). Germline V gene sequence: CDR1 SEHNR, CDR2 FQNEAQ (reference sequence). The V gene lost 6 bases and the J gene lost 1 base, with 15 bases spanning the gap. CDR3 length equals 15 residues. CDR3 sequence reads: CASRKPGTENTEAFF. In nucleotides, the CDR3 is TGTGCCAGCAGAAAACCCGGGACCGAGAACACTGAAGCTTTCTTT.

This clonotype was counted a few times. V is TRBV4-2 and J is TRBJ2-3, with TRBD2 matching over 8 bases. Trimming cost V 1 base and J 0 bases; bases outside gene matches: 3. The CDR3 is 16 residues long. The germline gives CDR1 LGHNA, CDR2 YNFKEQ. CDR3 amino acids: CASSQAAGASTDTQYF. In DNA form, the CDR3 reads TGTGCCAGCAGCCAAGCAGCGGGAGCGAGCACAGATACGCAGTATTTT.